The entry below describes one TCR beta chain. This sample was included in a study of blood T cell repertoires in COVID-19. The wider study: Acute and convalescent COVID-19 specimens originated in the United States, Italy and Spain. Sample material is recorded as cDNA or gDNA derived from T cells, B-cell-depleted T cells, or PBMCs.

Losses at the gene ends were 5 bases for V and 2 bases for J; bases not matched to a gene: 3. The germline CDR1 and CDR2 sequences are SGHNT and YYREEE (reference sequence). CDR3 length equals 13 residues. Original methodology: Estimation of nucleated cell counts relied on the amplification of reference gene primers. Only in-frame clones appear in the TCRdb table, and some are missing; sequencing was by immunoSEQ multiplex PCR. From that table come the V and J calls and clone size; the DNA was used to work out D and trimming. The profile shows roughly 90,000 clones, about 85% of them singletons. The chain couples TRBV5-4 to TRBJ2-5; 7 bases map to TRBD1. The sequenced sample consisted of peripheral blood. This receptor was obtained from a man older than 75 with acute or convalescent COVID-19. CDR3 protein: CASRSGQQETQYF. The CDR3 DNA sequence: TGTGCCAGCAGGTCGGGACAGCAAGAGACCCAGTACTTC.